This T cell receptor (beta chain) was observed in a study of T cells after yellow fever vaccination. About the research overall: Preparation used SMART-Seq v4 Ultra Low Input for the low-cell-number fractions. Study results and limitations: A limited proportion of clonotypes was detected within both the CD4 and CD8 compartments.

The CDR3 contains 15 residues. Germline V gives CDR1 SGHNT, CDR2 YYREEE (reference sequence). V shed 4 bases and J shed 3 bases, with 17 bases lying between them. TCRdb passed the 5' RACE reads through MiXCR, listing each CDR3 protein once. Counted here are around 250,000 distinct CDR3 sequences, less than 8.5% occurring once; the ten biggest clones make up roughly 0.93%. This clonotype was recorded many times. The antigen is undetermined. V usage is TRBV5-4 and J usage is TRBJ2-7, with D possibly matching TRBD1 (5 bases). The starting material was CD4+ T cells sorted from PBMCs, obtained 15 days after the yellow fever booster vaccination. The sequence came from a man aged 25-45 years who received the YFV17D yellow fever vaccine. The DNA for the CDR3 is TGTGCCAGCAGCCTGAGGATCCAGGGTGGCTACGAGCAGTACTTC. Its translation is CASSLRIQGGYEQYF.